Listed below are T cell receptor beta chains from one sample, sequenced in a study of blood T cell repertoires in COVID-19. Clones were read by immunoSEQ multiplex PCR, and TCRdb kept only the in-frame ones, dropping some. In the table there are hundreds of thousands of clones, 80% to 90% of which are singletons. The sample was peripheral blood. The receptors come from a young woman with COVID-19, enrolled during active disease. The CDR3 runs from the conserved cysteine through the conserved F or W. Rows may omit the clone size; those that give it use once, few, many or a size class.

clone_size: NA; j_call: TRBJ1-1; v_call: TRBV9; cdr3_aa: CASSVDGTKNTEAFF
clone_size: NA; j_call: TRBJ2-3; v_call: TRBV11-3; cdr3_aa: CASSPRTGGTDTQYF
clone_size: NA; j_call: TRBJ1-1; v_call: TRBV6-5; cdr3_aa: CASSYFPGRGTEAFF
clone_size: NA; j_call: TRBJ1-1; v_call: TRBV10-3; cdr3_aa: CAISFGTEAFF
clone_size: NA; j_call: TRBJ2-2; v_call: TRBV14; cdr3_aa: CASSHRGWAGELFF
clone_size: NA; j_call: TRBJ1-5; v_call: TRBV6-6; cdr3_aa: CASKTGGDQPQHF
clone_size: NA; j_call: TRBJ2-2; v_call: TRBV5-4; cdr3_aa: CASSGGTGGRTGELFF
clone_size: NA; j_call: TRBJ2-6; v_call: TRBV19; cdr3_aa: CASSTLYTGANVLTF
clone_size: NA; j_call: TRBJ2-7; v_call: TRBV6-6; cdr3_aa: CASRHNRGTYEQYF
clone_size: NA; j_call: TRBJ1-3; v_call: TRBV7-2; cdr3_aa: CASSLGSGVGNTIYF
clone_size: NA; j_call: TRBJ1-2; v_call: TRBV3-1/TRBV3-2; cdr3_aa: CASSRTGTGSYGYTF
clone_size: NA; j_call: TRBJ2-1; v_call: TRBV18; cdr3_aa: CASSPQLAGGLNEQFF
clone_size: NA; j_call: TRBJ1-2; v_call: TRBV6-6; cdr3_aa: CASRPRSNYGYTF
clone_size: NA; j_call: TRBJ1-4; v_call: TRBV6-1; cdr3_aa: CASSERNNEKLFF
clone_size: NA; j_call: TRBJ1-6; v_call: TRBV2; cdr3_aa: CASSEYVQGWAPLHF
clone_size: NA; j_call: TRBJ2-3; v_call: TRBV6-2/TRBV6-3; cdr3_aa: CASSAGLPTDTQYF
clone_size: NA; j_call: TRBJ2-6; v_call: TRBV28; cdr3_aa: CASRLGLAGGRAFAGANVLTF
clone_size: NA; j_call: TRBJ2-1; v_call: TRBV11-2; cdr3_aa: CASSFTDNEQFF
clone_size: NA; j_call: TRBJ2-2; v_call: TRBV5-1; cdr3_aa: CASSRDRDRTGELFF
clone_size: NA; j_call: TRBJ2-1; v_call: TRBV30; cdr3_aa: CAWSQNNEQFF
clone_size: NA; j_call: TRBJ2-7; v_call: TRBV10-3; cdr3_aa: CAITERGGVDEQYF
clone_size: NA; j_call: TRBJ2-3; v_call: TRBV9; cdr3_aa: CASSSGLAGGLVDTQYF
clone_size: NA; j_call: TRBJ1-2; v_call: TRBV5-4; cdr3_aa: CASSFLGQGKANYGYTF
clone_size: NA; j_call: TRBJ1-5; v_call: TRBV19; cdr3_aa: CASSPADSNQPQHF
clone_size: few; j_call: TRBJ1-2; v_call: TRBV2; cdr3_aa: CASRGERQGAYGYTF
clone_size: NA; j_call: TRBJ2-3; v_call: TRBV7-8; cdr3_aa: CASSLDFGLGRDTQYF
clone_size: NA; j_call: TRBJ2-7; v_call: TRBV29-1; cdr3_aa: CSVDRGSGTSGAYEQYF
clone_size: NA; j_call: TRBJ1-1; v_call: TRBV19; cdr3_aa: CASSIDSFTEAFF
clone_size: NA; j_call: TRBJ2-5; v_call: TRBV7-9; cdr3_aa: CASRKKAGLQETQYF
clone_size: few; j_call: TRBJ1-1; v_call: TRBV19; cdr3_aa: CASKIGQGDTEAFF
clone_size: NA; j_call: TRBJ2-7; v_call: TRBV7-9; cdr3_aa: CASSLGQGIWEQYF
clone_size: NA; j_call: TRBJ1-1; v_call: TRBV7-9; cdr3_aa: CASRIAGIPTEAFF
clone_size: few; j_call: TRBJ2-7; v_call: TRBV19; cdr3_aa: CASSIDRDRDEQYF
clone_size: NA; j_call: TRBJ1-1; v_call: TRBV27; cdr3_aa: CASSFGGMNTEAFF
clone_size: NA; j_call: TRBJ1-4; v_call: TRBV25-1; cdr3_aa: CASSAFPGQGTNEKLFF
clone_size: NA; j_call: TRBJ2-3; v_call: TRBV20-1; cdr3_aa: CSASRLAGRTDTQYF
clone_size: NA; j_call: TRBJ2-7; v_call: TRBV11-2; cdr3_aa: CASSLGGGTYEQYF
clone_size: NA; j_call: TRBJ1-2; v_call: TRBV2; cdr3_aa: CASSRQGPYGYTF
clone_size: NA; j_call: TRBJ1-3; v_call: TRBV30; cdr3_aa: CAWSRGQEGNTIYF
clone_size: NA; j_call: TRBJ1-1; v_call: TRBV29-1; cdr3_aa: CSVPRGGATEAFF
clone_size: NA; j_call: TRBJ2-3; v_call: TRBV5-6; cdr3_aa: CASSLRGTGTDTQYF
clone_size: NA; j_call: TRBJ2-3; v_call: TRBV5-3; cdr3_aa: CARSLSRRNPDTQYF
clone_size: NA; j_call: TRBJ1-5; v_call: TRBV7-2; cdr3_aa: CASSPSGTAEYQPQHF
clone_size: few; j_call: TRBJ1-1; v_call: TRBV5-1; cdr3_aa: CASSLVAGLNTEAFF
clone_size: NA; j_call: TRBJ1-2; v_call: TRBV28; cdr3_aa: CASSLGGARGYGYTF
clone_size: NA; j_call: TRBJ2-1; v_call: TRBV7-9; cdr3_aa: CASSSPTGAYNEQFF
clone_size: NA; j_call: TRBJ2-7; v_call: TRBV3-1/TRBV3-2; cdr3_aa: CASSQEGTGTYEQYF
clone_size: NA; j_call: TRBJ1-2; v_call: TRBV19; cdr3_aa: CASRNWDKSGGYTF
clone_size: NA; j_call: TRBJ2-7; v_call: TRBV7-2; cdr3_aa: CASSLGQLRSYEQYF
clone_size: NA; j_call: TRBJ2-2; v_call: TRBV6-5; cdr3_aa: CATNHGGPTGELFF
clone_size: NA; j_call: TRBJ2-1; v_call: TRBV5-1; cdr3_aa: CASSLRVRGFHEQFF
clone_size: NA; j_call: TRBJ2-1; v_call: TRBV5-6; cdr3_aa: CASSLSGTGYYNEQFF
clone_size: once; j_call: TRBJ2-1; v_call: TRBV6-1; cdr3_aa: CASSLAGGRDEQFF
clone_size: NA; j_call: TRBJ1-4; v_call: TRBV4-1; cdr3_aa: CASSLPGQGGKF
clone_size: NA; j_call: TRBJ2-5; v_call: TRBV2; cdr3_aa: CASSAIREETQYF